Given below is one T cell receptor beta chain in context. The antigen is not known. Researchers ran the PCR with 60 Vbeta and 13 Jbeta primers. Sequenced by immunoSEQ multiplex PCR; TCRdb stores in-frame clones only, minus some. The sample records 150,000 to 200,000 clones, 60% to 80% being singletons. This specimen comes from a study of cytomegalovirus exposure and HLA in healthy donors. Study summary: The Caucasian-associated ancestry cluster held around 81% of a few hundred genotyped donors.

Study-level points and caveats: Immune exposure was documented only through CMV serostatus.

The CDR3 is 14 residues long. The germline V gene encodes CDR1 SGHAT and CDR2 FQDESV (reference sequence). The ends lost 2 bases at V and 1 base at J; junction bases unmatched: 2. The chain employs TRBV11-1 and TRBJ2-7; 7 bases agree with TRBD1. The sequenced sample consisted of PBMCs. The receptor was derived from a male donor in good health and CMV-seronegative. DNA for the CDR3: TGTGCCAGCAGCTTAAGGACAGGTTCCTACGAGCAGTACTTC. Its translation is CASSLRTGSYEQYF.